This T cell receptor (beta chain) was obtained from a study of blood T cell repertoires in COVID-19. Overall study context: The United States, Italy and Spain were the sources of the acute and convalescent COVID-19 samples. From T cells, B-cell-depleted T cells, or PBMCs came the material, which was cDNA or gDNA.

The protocol was immunoSEQ multiplex PCR, while the TCRdb copy is restricted to in-frame clones and leaves out a portion. This sample has some 100,000 clones; approximately 86% occur once, and the top ten carry approximately 10%. The CDR3 runs to 13 residues. V was pared by 4 bases and J by 6 bases, with 10 bases between. This chain links TRBV23-1 with TRBJ1-5; perhaps TRBD1 as D (5 bases). TRBV23-1 is an open reading frame whose function is uncertain. The specimen was peripheral blood. The TCR originated in a man between 50 and 59 years old with acute or convalescent COVID-19. The CDR3 is CASSPRRGQPQHF. The CDR3 nucleotides read TGCGCCAGCAGTCCGCGAAGGGGTCAGCCCCAGCATTTT.